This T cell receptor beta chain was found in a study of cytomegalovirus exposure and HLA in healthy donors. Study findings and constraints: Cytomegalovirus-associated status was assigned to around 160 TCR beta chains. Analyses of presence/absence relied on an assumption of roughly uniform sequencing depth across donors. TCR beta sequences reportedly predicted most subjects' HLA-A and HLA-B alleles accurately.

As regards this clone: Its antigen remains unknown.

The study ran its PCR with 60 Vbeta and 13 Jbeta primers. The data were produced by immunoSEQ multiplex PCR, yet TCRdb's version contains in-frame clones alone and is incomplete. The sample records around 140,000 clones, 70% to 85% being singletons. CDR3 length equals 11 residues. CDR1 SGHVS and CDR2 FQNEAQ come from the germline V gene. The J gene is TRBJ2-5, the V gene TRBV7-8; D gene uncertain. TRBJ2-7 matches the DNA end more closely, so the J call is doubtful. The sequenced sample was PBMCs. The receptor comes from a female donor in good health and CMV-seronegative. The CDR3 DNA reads TGTGCCAGCAGCTCTACGTACGAGCAGTACTTC. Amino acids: CASSSTYEQYF.